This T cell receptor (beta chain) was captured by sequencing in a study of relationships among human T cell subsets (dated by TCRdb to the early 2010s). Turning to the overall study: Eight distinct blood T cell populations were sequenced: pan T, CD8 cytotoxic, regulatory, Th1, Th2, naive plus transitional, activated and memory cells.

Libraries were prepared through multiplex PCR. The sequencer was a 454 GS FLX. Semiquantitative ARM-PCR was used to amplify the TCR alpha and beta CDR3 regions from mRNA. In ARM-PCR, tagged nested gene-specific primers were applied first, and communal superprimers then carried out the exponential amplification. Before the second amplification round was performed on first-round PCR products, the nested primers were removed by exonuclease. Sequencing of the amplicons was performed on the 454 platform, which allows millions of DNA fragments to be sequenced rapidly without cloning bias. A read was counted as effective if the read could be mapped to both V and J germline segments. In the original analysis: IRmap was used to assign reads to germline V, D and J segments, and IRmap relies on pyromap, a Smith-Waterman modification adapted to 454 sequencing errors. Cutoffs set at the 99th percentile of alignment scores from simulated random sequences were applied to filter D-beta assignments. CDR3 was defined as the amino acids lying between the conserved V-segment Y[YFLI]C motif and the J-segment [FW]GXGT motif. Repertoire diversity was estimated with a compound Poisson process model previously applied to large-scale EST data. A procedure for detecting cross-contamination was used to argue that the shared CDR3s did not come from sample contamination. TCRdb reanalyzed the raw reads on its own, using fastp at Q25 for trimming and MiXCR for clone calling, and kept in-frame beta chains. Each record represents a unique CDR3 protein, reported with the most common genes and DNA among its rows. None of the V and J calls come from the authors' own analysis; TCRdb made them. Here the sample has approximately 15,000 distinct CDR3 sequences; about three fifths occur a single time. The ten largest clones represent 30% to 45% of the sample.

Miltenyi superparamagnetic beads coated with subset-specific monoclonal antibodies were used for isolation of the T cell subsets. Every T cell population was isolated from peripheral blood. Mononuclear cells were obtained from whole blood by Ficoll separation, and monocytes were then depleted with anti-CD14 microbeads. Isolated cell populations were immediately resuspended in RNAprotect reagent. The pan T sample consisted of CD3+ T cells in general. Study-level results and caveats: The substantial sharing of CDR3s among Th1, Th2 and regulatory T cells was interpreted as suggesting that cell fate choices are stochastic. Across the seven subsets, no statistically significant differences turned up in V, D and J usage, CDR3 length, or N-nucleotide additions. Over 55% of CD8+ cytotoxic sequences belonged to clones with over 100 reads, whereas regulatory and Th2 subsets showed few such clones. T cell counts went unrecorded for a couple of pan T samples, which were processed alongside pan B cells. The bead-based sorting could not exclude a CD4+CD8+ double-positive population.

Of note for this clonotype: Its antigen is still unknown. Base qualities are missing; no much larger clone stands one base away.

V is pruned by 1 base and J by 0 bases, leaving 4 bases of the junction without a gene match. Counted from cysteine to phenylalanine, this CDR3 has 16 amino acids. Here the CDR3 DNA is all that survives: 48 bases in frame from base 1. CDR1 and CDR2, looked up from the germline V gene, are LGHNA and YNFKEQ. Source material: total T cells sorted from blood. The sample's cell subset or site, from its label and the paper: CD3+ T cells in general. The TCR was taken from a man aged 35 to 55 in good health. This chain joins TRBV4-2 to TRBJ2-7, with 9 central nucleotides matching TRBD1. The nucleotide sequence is TGTGCCAGCAGCCAAGGTGGGACAGGGCCCTCCTACGAGCAGTACTTC. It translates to CASSQGGTGPSYEQYF.